This T cell receptor beta chain originates from a study of shared clonotypes between healthy human individuals. V lost 3 bases and J lost 1; bases outside the gene matches: 2. The CDR3 is 14 residues long. The germline V gene encodes CDR1 SGHRS and CDR2 YFSETQ. Original handling: Owing to the provision of junction-only sequences devoid of quality scores by immunoSEQ, filtering differed. The table came from immunoSEQ multiplex PCR; TCRdb's copy has only in-frame clones and leaves some out. From that table come the V and J calls and clone size; the DNA was used to work out D and trimming. Of about 1 million clones listed, 75% are singletons. A word on this clone: This sequence is one base from a far larger clone and is likely a read error. Other DNA sequences of this sample code for an identical CDR3.

Sequencing was carried out using memory CD4+ T cells sorted from blood. The subset was: CD45RA-negative fraction. The clonotype originates from a man between 18 and 29 years old in good health. The rearrangement uses TRBV5-1 and TRBJ1-1, with 8 bases fitting TRBD1. This CDR3 is CASSSGTGNTEAFF. The DNA of the CDR3 is TGCGCCAGCAGCTCGGGGACAGGGAACACTGAAGCTTTCTTT.